The entry that follows covers one T cell receptor beta chain sequence. Its specificity is not known. cDNA synthesis used the whole RNA isolate, giving expressed TCRB sequences. Profiled with immunoSEQ multiplex PCR; TCRdb holds only in-frame clones, not every one. The data show around 41,000 clones, over 50% seen once. These data belong to a study of beta chain features in type 1 diabetes. Looking at the study overall: Examined across all samples were just under 110,000,000 sorted cells.

Sorting that relied on CD45RO/CCR7/CD25/CD127/CD95/CD27 yielded CD4+ naive, central memory, regulatory and stem cell-like memory cells. Broader study findings: Because the template was cDNA, high-expressing cells might be over-represented. The study found moderately but significantly shorter TCRB CDR3s in all four CD4+ subsets of Type 1 diabetes patients.

CDR3 length: 15 residues. J was trimmed by 2 bases and V by 8 bases; bases with no gene match: 6. Germline-derived CDR1 and CDR2 are LNHDA and SQIVND (reference sequence). This receptor was taken from a man aged 25 to 40 with type 1 diabetes. Some clones in this sample may be carry-over from other donors' samples. The V and J genes are TRBV19 and TRBJ2-7; TRBD2 aligns across 13 bases. Sequencing was done on a sample of Tregs from blood. Here the CDR3 reads CASQRTSGGPYEQYF. CDR3 DNA sequence: TGTGCCAGTCAACGGACTAGCGGGGGACCCTACGAGCAGTACTTC. The complete variable domain, with remaining parts taken from reference TRBV19 and TRBJ2-7, reads DGGITQSPKYLFRKEGQNVTLSCEQNLNHDAMYWYRQDPGQGLRLIYYSQIVNDFQKGDIAEGYSVSREKKESFPLTVTSAQKNPTAFYLCASQRTSGGPYEQYFGPGTRLTVT.